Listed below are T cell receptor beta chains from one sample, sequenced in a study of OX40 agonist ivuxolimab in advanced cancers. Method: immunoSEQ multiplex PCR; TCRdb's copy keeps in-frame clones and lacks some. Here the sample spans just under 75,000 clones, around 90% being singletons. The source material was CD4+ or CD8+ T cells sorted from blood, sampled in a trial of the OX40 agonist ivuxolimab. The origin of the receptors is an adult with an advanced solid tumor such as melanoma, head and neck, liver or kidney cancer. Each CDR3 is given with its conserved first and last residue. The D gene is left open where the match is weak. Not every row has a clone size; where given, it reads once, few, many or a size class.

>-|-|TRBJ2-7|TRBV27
TGTGCCAGCAGTTTATTGCGGGGCTCCTACGAGCAGTACTTC
CASSLLRGSYEQYF
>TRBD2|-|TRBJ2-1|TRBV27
TGTGCCAGCAGCGGTAGCGGGACCCCGGGCGAGCAGTTCTTC
CASSGSGTPGEQFF
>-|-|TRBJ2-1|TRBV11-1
TGTGCCAGCAGCTACGTGCCCGGGCTTGAGCAGTTCTTC
CASSYVPGLEQFF
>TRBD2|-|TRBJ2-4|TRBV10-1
TGCGCCAGCCCTTCTACCGGGAGGGGGACCAAAAACATTCAGTACTTC
CASPSTGRGTKNIQYF
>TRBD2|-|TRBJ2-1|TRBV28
TGTGCCAGCCGCAATCCGGGACTAGCGGGGATTGGCTCGTTCTTC
CASRNPGLAGIGSFF
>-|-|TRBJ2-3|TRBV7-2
TGTGCCAGCAGCTTAATTACAGATACGCAGTATTTT
CASSLITDTQYF
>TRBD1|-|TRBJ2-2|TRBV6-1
TGTGCCAGCAAAGTAGGGACAGGGAACACCGGGGAGCTGTTTTTT
CASKVGTGNTGELFF
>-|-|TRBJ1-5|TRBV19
TGTGCCAGTAGTACGCGGGACGGCTACAATCAGCCCCAGCATTTT
CASSTRDGYNQPQHF
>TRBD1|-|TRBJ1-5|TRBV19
TGTGCCAGTAGTATCAGGGGGGCACATCAGCCCCAGCATTTT
CASSIRGAHQPQHF
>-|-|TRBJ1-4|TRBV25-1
TGTGCCAGCAGTGACAGGGTTGGGGAAAAACTGTTTTTT
CASSDRVGEKLFF
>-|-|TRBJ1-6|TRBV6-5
TGTGCCAGCAGGGGGCGGTTCGGCGATAATTCACCCCTCCACTTT
CASRGRFGDNSPLHF
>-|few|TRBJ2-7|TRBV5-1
TGCGCCAGCAGCTCGACAGTTTCCTACGAGCAGTACTTC
CASSSTVSYEQYF
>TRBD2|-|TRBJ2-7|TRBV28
TGTGCCAGCCGAAATCCTGGAGTAGCGGGAGGAGTCGACGAGCAGTACTTC
CASRNPGVAGGVDEQYF
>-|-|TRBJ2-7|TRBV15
TGTGCCACCAGCAGCTGGGACCCGCGGGATAGCCACGAGCAGTACTTC
CATSSWDPRDSHEQYF
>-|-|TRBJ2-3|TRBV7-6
TGTGCCAGCAGCTTAGTGGCGGCGGGAGATACGCAGTATTTT
CASSLVAAGDTQYF
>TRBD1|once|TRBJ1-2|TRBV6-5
TGTGCCAGCAGTACGAGCCGGGACAGGGCGAGTGGCTACACCTTC
CASSTSRDRASGYTF
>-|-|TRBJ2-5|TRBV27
TGTGCCAGCAGCCCTGGGGACGGCCCTCTCCAAGAGACCCAGTACTTC
CASSPGDGPLQETQYF
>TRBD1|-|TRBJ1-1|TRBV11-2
TGTGCCAGCAGCTTCGGGACAGGGGGCACTGAAGCTTTCTTT
CASSFGTGGTEAFF
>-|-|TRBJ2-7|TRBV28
TGTGCCAGCAGTTCCCTGACTAGTATGGAGCAGTACTTC
CASSSLTSMEQYF
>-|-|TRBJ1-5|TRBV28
TGTGCCAGCAGGAGGGATCAGCCCCAGCATTTT
CASRRDQPQHF
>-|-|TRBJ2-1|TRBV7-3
TGTGCCAGCAGCTTAACGCGGGAATCCTACAATGAGCAGTTCTTC
CASSLTRESYNEQFF
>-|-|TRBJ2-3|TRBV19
TGTGCCAGTAGTGCACAGGGTGGAGCAGATACGCAGTATTTT
CASSAQGGADTQYF
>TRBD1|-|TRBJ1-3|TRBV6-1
TGTGCCAGCAGTGAAGGGACAGGGGTCCGAAACACCATATATTTT
CASSEGTGVRNTIYF
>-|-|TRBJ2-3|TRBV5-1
TGCGCCAGCAGCTCAGGGAGCACAGATACGCAGTATTTT
CASSSGSTDTQYF
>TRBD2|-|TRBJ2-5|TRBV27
TGTGCCAGCAGTTCCCTCGGGGACCTCGGGACTAGCGGGACCCAAGAGACCCAGTACTTC
CASSSLGDLGTSGTQETQYF
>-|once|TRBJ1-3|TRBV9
TGTGCCAGCTCGGACGGGGGTACCTCTGGAAACACCATATATTTT
CASSDGGTSGNTIYF
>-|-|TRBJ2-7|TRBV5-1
TGCGCCAGCAGCTTGGTACCAGGAGTGGGCTACGAGCAGTACTTC
CASSLVPGVGYEQYF
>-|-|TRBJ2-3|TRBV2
TGTGCCAGCAGATGGGACTTTAGCACAGATACGCAGTATTTT
CASRWDFSTDTQYF
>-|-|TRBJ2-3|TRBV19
TGTGCCTGCGGGACTCTATCGAGCACAGATACGCAGTATTTT
CACGTLSSTDTQYF
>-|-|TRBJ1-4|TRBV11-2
TGTGCCAGCAAAGTCGCGGGGGGTAATGAAAAACTGTTTTTT
CASKVAGGNEKLFF
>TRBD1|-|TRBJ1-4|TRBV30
TGTGCCTGGACTCCGGGACAGCAGGATGAAAAACTGTTTTTT
CAWTPGQQDEKLFF
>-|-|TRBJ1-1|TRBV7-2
TGTGCCAGCAGCTTCGGGGTGACTGAAGCTTTCTTT
CASSFGVTEAFF
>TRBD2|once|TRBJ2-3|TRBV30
TGTGCCTGGGACCGGGAGGTCACAGATACGCAGTATTTT
CAWDREVTDTQYF
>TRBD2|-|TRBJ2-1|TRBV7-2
TGTGCCAGCAGCGAGAGGACTAGCTACAATGAGCAGTTCTTC
CASSERTSYNEQFF
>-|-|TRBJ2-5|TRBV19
TGTGCCAGTAGTATACCGGACTTCCAAGAGACCCAGTACTTC
CASSIPDFQETQYF
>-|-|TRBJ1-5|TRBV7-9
TGTGCCAGCAGCACGAGCGGGATCGACCGAGAGCCCCAGCATTTT
CASSTSGIDREPQHF
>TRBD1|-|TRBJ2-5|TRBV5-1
TGCGCCAGCAGCTTGGGGATTACCGGACAGGACTTC
CASSLGITGQDF
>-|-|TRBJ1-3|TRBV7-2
TGTGCCAGCAGCTTAGTTGGCAGGGGCGTCGGAGCTGGAAACACCATATATTTT
CASSLVGRGVGAGNTIYF
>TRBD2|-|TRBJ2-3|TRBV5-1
TGCGCCAGCAGCTTGGATGGACTAGGTGGTGATACGCAGTATTTT
CASSLDGLGGDTQYF
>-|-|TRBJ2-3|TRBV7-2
TGTGCCAGCAGCCCCGGCACAGATACGCAGTATTTT
CASSPGTDTQYF